The present T cell receptor (beta chain) was sequenced within a study of TIL therapy for anti-PD-1-resistant metastatic lung cancer. Study at large: Patients then received nivolumab; progressors got lymphodepletion, TIL and IL-2. Median tumor PD-L1 proportion score was about 6.6%.

In this sample, this clone turned up a few times. Its target is not known. As to time point: pre-treatment sample, taken before nivolumab and TIL therapy. Points from the study as a whole: The cohort had more treatment-naive, never-smoker and oncogene-addicted patients than typical. After infusion, TIL clonotypes partly replaced peripheral T cells and declined over months.

The immunoSEQ assay was v3. This table comes from immunoSEQ multiplex PCR, and its TCRdb copy is limited to in-frame clones, with some not included. In the table there are 14,000 to 15,000 clones, about 83% of which are singletons. Germline V gene data show CDR1 as SGDLS and CDR2 as YYNGEE. There are 14 residues in the CDR3. Deletions cut 0 bases from V and 2 bases from J, with 8 bases between. The sequence was obtained from a person aged 25-80 years with non-small cell lung cancer. The V and J genes are TRBV9 and TRBJ1-2; no definite D call. Sequencing was performed on blood, taken at baseline. CDR3 DNA: TGTGCCAGCAGCGTAGATGCGGGAAACTATGGCTACACCTTC. Translated: CASSVDAGNYGYTF.